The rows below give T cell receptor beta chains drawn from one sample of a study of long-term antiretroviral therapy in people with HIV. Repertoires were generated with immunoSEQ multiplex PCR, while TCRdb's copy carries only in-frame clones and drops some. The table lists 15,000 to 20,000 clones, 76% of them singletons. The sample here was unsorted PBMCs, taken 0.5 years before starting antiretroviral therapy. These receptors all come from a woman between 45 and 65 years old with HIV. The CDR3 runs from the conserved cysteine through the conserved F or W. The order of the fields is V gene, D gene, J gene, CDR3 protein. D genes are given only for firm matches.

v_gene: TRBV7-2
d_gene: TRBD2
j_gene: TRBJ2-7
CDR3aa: CASRKAGGFQSSYEQYF

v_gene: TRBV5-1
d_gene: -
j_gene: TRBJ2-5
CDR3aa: CASRDVGETQYF

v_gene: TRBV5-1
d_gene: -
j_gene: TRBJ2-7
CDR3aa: CASSLGALDSRFTYEQYF

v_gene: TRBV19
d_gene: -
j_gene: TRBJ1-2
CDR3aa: CASRPGRNNYGYTF

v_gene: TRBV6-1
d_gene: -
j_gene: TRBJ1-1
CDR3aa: CASSEAPGRPAFF

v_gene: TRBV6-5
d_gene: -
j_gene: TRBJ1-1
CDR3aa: CASSYGGTEAFF

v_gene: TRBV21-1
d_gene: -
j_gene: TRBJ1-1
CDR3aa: CASSKGGGGNEAFF

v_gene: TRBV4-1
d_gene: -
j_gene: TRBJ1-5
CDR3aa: CASSQDPGTSNQPQHF

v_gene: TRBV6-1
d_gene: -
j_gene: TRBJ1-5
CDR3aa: CASSMSGSNQPQHF

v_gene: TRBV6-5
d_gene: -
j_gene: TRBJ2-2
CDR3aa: CASSYWAYQNTGELFF

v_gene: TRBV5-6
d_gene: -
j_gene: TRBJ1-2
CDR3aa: CASSLRQEFNYGYTF

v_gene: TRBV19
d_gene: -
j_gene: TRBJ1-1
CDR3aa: CASSIALLNTEAFF

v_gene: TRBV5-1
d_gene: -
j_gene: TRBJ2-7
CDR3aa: CASSLALAVGSEQYF

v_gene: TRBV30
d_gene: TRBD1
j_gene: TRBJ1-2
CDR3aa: CAVHRGLDYGYTF

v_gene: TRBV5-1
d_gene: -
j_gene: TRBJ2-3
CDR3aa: CASSSLRRGTDTQYF

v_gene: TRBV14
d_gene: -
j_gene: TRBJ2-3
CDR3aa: CASSGGETDTQYF

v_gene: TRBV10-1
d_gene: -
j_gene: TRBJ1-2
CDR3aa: CASRSPGPPPRYTF

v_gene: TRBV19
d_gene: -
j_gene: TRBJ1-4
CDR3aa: CASTVGLSPNEKLFF

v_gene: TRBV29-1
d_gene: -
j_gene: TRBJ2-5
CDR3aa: CSVKQGTGTQYF

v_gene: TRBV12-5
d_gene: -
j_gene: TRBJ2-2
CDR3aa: CASGSETAINTGELFF

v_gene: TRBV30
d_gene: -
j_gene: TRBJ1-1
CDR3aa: CAWKTGTEAFF

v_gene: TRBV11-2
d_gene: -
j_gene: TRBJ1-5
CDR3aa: CASSLSPGTNQPQHF

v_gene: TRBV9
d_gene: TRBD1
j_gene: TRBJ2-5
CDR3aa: CASSAGTGEVGETQYF

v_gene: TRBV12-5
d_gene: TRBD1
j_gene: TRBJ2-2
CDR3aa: CASGPGQIANTGELFF

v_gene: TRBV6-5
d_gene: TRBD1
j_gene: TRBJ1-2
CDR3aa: CAIRGGVGYGYTF

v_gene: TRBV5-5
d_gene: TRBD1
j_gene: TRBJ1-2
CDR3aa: CASSSGQGTNYGYTF

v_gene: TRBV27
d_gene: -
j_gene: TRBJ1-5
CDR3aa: CASSPLPDNQPQHF